The 16 T cell receptor beta chains reported below all come from one sample, sequenced in a study of T cells after yellow fever vaccination. TCRdb reprocessed the 5' RACE reads via MiXCR and lists one record per CDR3 protein. Among some 350,000 distinct CDR3 sequences listed, over 8% were seen once. The sequencing here drew on PBMCs, taken on the day of the first yellow fever vaccination. These TCRs come from a young man who received the YFV17D yellow fever vaccine.

This clonotype was detected only a few times. The gene calls are TRBV27 and TRBJ2-1, with TRBD2 matching 7 bases. The germline gives CDR1 MNHEY, CDR2 SMNVEV (reference sequence). This CDR3 spans 15 amino acids. With 6 bases clipped from V and 6 bases from J, the junction kept 11 bases outside the gene matches. The chain's CDR3 is CASSVLGGTGNEQFF. The CDR3 DNA follows: TGTGCCAGCAGCGTCTTGGGGGGGACGGGCAATGAGCAGTTCTTC.

The genes are TRBV6-6 and TRBJ2-7, with 10 bases aligning to TRBD1. The CDR3 has 12 residues. CDR1 and CDR2 (germline): MNHNY, SVGAGI (reference sequence). J was trimmed by 5 bases and V by 7 bases; bases with no gene match: 2. The CDR3 DNA is TGTGCCAGCAATGACAGGGGGCACGAGCAGTACGTC. Its translation: CASNDRGHEQYV.

This clonotype showed up just a few times. The rearrangement uses TRBV6-1 and TRBJ2-7; the D gene is possibly TRBD1 (6 bases). CDR3 size: 14 residues. CDR1 MNHNS and CDR2 SASEGT come from the germline V gene. V was trimmed by 7 bases and J by 6 bases, leaving 19 bases between them. The CDR3 sequence is CASTRGGGLAEQYF. The DNA for the CDR3 is TGTGCCAGCACCCGAGGGGGTGGTTTAGCCGAGCAGTACTTC.

The chain carries TRBV5-1 and TRBJ2-2; no firm D call. This CDR3 is built from 12 residues. Germline V gene lookup returns CDR1 SGHRS and CDR2 YFSETQ. V dropped 1 base and J dropped 7 bases, with 5 bases sitting between them. The chain's CDR3 is CASSLLVGELFF. CDR3 coding DNA: TGCGCCAGCAGCTTGCTGGTCGGGGAGCTGTTTTTT.

This clonotype has only a few counts. The chain couples TRBV4-3 to TRBJ2-1, with D unresolved. The V end lost 0 bases, the J end lost 4 bases, and 7 bases lay between the germline ends. Germline CDR1 LGHNA, CDR2 YSLEER. This CDR3 is 14 amino acids long. Here the CDR3 reads CASSQEDSYNEQFF. CDR3 in DNA: TGCGCCAGCAGCCAAGAAGATTCGTACAATGAGCAGTTCTTC.

The chain uses TRBV20-1 and TRBJ2-5, with D maybe TRBD2 (7 bases). This CDR3 spans 13 amino acids. Germline V gives CDR1 DFQATT, CDR2 SNEGSKA (reference sequence). V was pared by 4 bases and J by 3 bases, with 12 bases between. The CDR3 coding sequence is TGCAGTGCTACAGAGGGGGGGGAAGAGACCCAGTACTTC. It translates to CSATEGGEETQYF.

This clonotype has ten or more counts. The chain combines TRBV3-1 with TRBJ1-2; D not certain. Germline CDR1 LGHDT, CDR2 YNNKEL (reference sequence). Deletions cut 0 bases from V and 7 bases from J, with 12 bases between. The CDR3 is 14 amino acids. CDR3 coding DNA: TGTGCCAGCAGCCAAGACAGCGCCGGGCGTGGCTACACCTTC. This codes for CASSQDSAGRGYTF.

This sequence joins TRBV7-9 and TRBJ2-3; maybe TRBD2 (7 bases). Germline CDR1 SEHNR, CDR2 FQNEAQ (reference sequence). The V gene lost 5 bases and the J gene lost 6 bases, with 15 bases spanning the gap. The CDR3 spans 14 residues. The CDR3 nucleotides are TGTGCCAGCAGCGTGGGCGGGGGCCCGGATACGCAGTATTTT. It is translated as CASSVGGGPDTQYF.

This chain uses TRBV7-9 with TRBJ2-7; 8 nucleotides agree with TRBD2. This CDR3 region has 13 residues. V shed 6 bases, J shed 12 bases, and the junction held 13 bases outside the gene matches. CDR1 SEHNR and CDR2 FQNEAQ come from the germline V gene (reference sequence). In DNA form, the CDR3 reads TGTGCCAGCAGGGCGAGAGCGGGGGTGAGCATGTACTTC. The encoded protein is CASRARAGVSMYF.

The chain has TRBV4-3 and TRBJ2-3; 14 positions match TRBD2. V shed 3 bases, J shed 5 bases, and the junction held 4 bases outside the gene matches. The germline V gene has CDR1 LGHNA and CDR2 YSLEER. This CDR3 comprises 16 residues. The CDR3 here is CASSHRLAGGQDTQYF. The CDR3 DNA is TGCGCCAGCAGCCACAGACTAGCGGGGGGGCAAGATACGCAGTATTTT.

At least ten counts were recorded for this clonotype. The genes are TRBV3-1 and TRBJ2-1, with a tentative D call TRBD1 (5 bases). Trimming took off 2 bases at V and 7 bases at J, with 6 bases between the two ends. Germline CDR1 reads LGHDT; CDR2 reads YNNKEL (reference sequence). This CDR3 is built from 12 residues. CDR3 in amino acids: CASSQYRNEQFF. The CDR3, as DNA: TGTGCCAGCAGCCAATACAGGAATGAGCAGTTCTTC.

The chain carries TRBV3-1 and TRBJ2-3; the D gene is possibly TRBD2 (6 bases). V was shortened by 0 bases and J by 4 bases, with 11 bases between the two germline ends. The V gene's germline CDR1 is LGHDT and CDR2 YNNKEL (reference sequence). The CDR3 extends over 15 amino acids. CDR3 DNA sequence: TGTGCCAGCAGCCAAGATACTAGCCCCCCAGATACGCAGTATTTT. Translating it yields CASSQDTSPPDTQYF.

The chain combines TRBV5-5 with TRBJ1-6, with 9 bases identical to TRBD1. The CDR3 is made up of 17 amino acids. Germline lookup yields CDR1 SGHKS and CDR2 YYEKEE (reference sequence). J gave up 6 bases and V 5 bases, and 12 bases lay outside the gene matches. The CDR3 here is CASSFMPGQGSNSPLHF. DNA for the CDR3: TGTGCCAGCAGTTTTATGCCCGGACAGGGGTCTAATTCACCCCTCCACTTT.

In its sample, this clonotype was seen many times. The chain uses TRBV7-9 and TRBJ1-1; D might be TRBD1 (6 bases). Per the germline V gene, CDR1 is SEHNR and CDR2 is FQNEAQ (reference sequence). Deletions cut 3 bases from V and 6 bases from J, with 17 bases between. The CDR3 totals 15 residues. The CDR3 region has the DNA TGTGCCAGCAGCTTTAGGGGGTCGGAGGAGGCTGAAGCTTTCTTT. This encodes CASSFRGSEEAEAFF.

V usage is TRBV7-9 and J usage is TRBJ1-4, with TRBD1 identical over 11 bases. The CDR3 covers 16 residues. The germline gives CDR1 SEHNR, CDR2 FQNEAQ (reference sequence). The junction had 5 bases not matched to a gene; V was cut back by 5 bases and J by 3 bases. The CDR3 reads CASSPGGQGANEKLFF. The CDR3 DNA is TGTGCCAGCAGCCCAGGGGGACAGGGGGCTAATGAAAAACTGTTTTTT.

This clonotype came up a few times. The V call is TRBV4-3, the J call TRBJ2-2, with 7 bases fitting TRBD1. Germline loops: CDR1 LGHNA, CDR2 YSLEER. With 0 bases clipped from V and 3 bases from J, the junction kept 1 base outside the gene matches. There are 15 residues in the CDR3. The CDR3 spells CASSQEGQYTGELFF. The CDR3 DNA is TGCGCCAGCAGCCAAGAGGGACAGTACACCGGGGAGCTGTTTTTT.